The clone carrying this T cell receptor (beta chain) was picked up a small number of times. Antigen unknown. The data were taken from a study of beta chain features in type 1 diabetes. The overall study: Over all samples combined, 107,917,701 sorted cells were examined.

Study results and caveats: HLA effects on TCRB rearrangement stayed unresolved here.

Reverse transcribing all isolated RNA meant expressed TCRB transcripts were sequenced. Data came from immunoSEQ multiplex PCR; TCRdb stores just in-frame clones and leaves some out. The profile shows around 140,000 clones, 10% of them singletons. In germline, CDR1 is SGHTA, CDR2 FQGNSA. This CDR3 has 16 residues. V was trimmed by 5 bases and J by 0 bases, leaving 17 bases between them. The chain carries TRBV7-2 and TRBJ2-7, with D tentatively TRBD1 (6 bases). Material: naive CD4+ T cells from blood. The receptor's source is a man between 18 and 35 years old in good health. The CDR3 nucleotides are TGTGCCAGCAGCCGAAGGACAAGGGGGTACTCCTACGAGCAGTACTTC. Amino acids: CASSRRTRGYSYEQYF.